Shown below are 25 T cell receptor beta chains from a single sample sequenced in a study of Ad26.COV2.S vaccination and SARS-CoV-2 variants. Generated by immunoSEQ multiplex PCR, the TCRdb table keeps only in-frame clones and is missing some. Of hundreds of thousands of clones listed, around nine tenths are singletons. As to treatment: about 20 received Ad26.COV2.S at low or high dose, single or two shots; several received placebo; per-sample allocation not given. At day 63 after the first vaccine or placebo injection, samples were drawn. Source: peripheral blood, taken in a trial of Ad26.COV2.S vaccine versus placebo. The receptors shown here come from a person between 18 and 65 years old who received the Ad26.COV2.S COVID-19 vaccine or a placebo.

The J gene is TRBJ1-5, the V gene TRBV19; weak D call: TRBD1 (5 bases). Trimming stripped 4 bases from V and 5 bases from J, with 9 bases between. From germline, CDR1 is LNHDA and CDR2 SQIVND (reference sequence). This CDR3 comprises 13 residues. The DNA of the CDR3 is TGTGCCAGTAGTAGGGGACGGCATCAGCCCCAGCATTTT. This encodes CASSRGRHQPQHF.

This clone has a single count. The chain recombines TRBV5-6 with TRBJ2-5; D unresolved. The germline V gene encodes CDR1 SGHDT and CDR2 YYEEEE. The CDR3 contains 13 residues. Trimming shortened V by 2 bases and J by 0 bases, and 5 bases separated the two germline ends. CDR3 nucleotides: TGTGCCAGCAGCTTCACGTACCAAGAGACCCAGTACTTC. It codes for CASSFTYQETQYF. The entire variable domain, with the rest obtained from reference TRBV5-6 and TRBJ2-5, is as follows: DAGVTQSPTHLIKTRGQQVTLRCSPKSGHDTVSWYQQALGQGPQFIFQYYEEEERQRGNFPDRFSGHQFPNYSSELNVNALLLGDSALYLCASSFTYQETQYFGPGTRLLVL.

The chain carries TRBV5-1 and TRBJ2-2; D may match TRBD1 or TRBD2 (5 bases each). The CDR3 extends over 15 amino acids. Germline V CDR1 and CDR2: SGHRS, YFSETQ. The ends were cut back, 3 bases at V and 4 bases at J, with 13 bases in the middle. Here the CDR3 reads CASSYRDGGTGELFF. In DNA form, the CDR3 reads TGCGCCAGCAGCTACCGGGACGGCGGCACCGGGGAGCTGTTTTTT.

The chain has TRBV4-1 and TRBJ1-6; no firm D call. This CDR3 spans 17 amino acids. Deletions cut 1 base from V and 6 bases from J, with 16 bases between. Looked up from germline, CDR1 is MGHRA and CDR2 is YSYEKL. The CDR3, as DNA: TGCGCCAGCAGCCAAGGATGGGCTCGGGATTTTAATTCACCCCTCCACTTT. Protein product: CASSQGWARDFNSPLHF.

The V call is TRBV30, the J call TRBJ1-5; D call uncertain. V lost 1 base and J 7 bases, leaving 11 bases between the germline ends. The CDR3 contains 13 residues. CDR1 GTSNPN and CDR2 SVGIG come from the germline V gene (reference sequence). The CDR3 region has the DNA TGTGCCTGGAGTGACAGTCCCTGGCAGCCCCAGCATTTT. Amino acid sequence: CAWSDSPWQPQHF.

V usage is TRBV21-1 and J usage is TRBJ2-1; TRBD2, the D gene given by the table, was not confirmed from the DNA. TRBV21-1 is a pseudogene locus. The CDR3 is 15 amino acids. The CDR3 loop is CASSKNSGGYNEQFF. The DNA for the CDR3 is TGTGCCAGCAGCAAAAATAGCGGGGGGTACAATGAGCAGTTCTTC.

V gene TRBV6-4 combines with J gene TRBJ1-1; possible D gene TRBD1, 6 bases. The V and J ends lost 2 bases and 5 bases respectively, with 9 bases between them. Germline assignment: CDR1 MRHNA and CDR2 SNTAGT. This CDR3 is 13 amino acids long. Written as DNA, the CDR3 is TGTGCCAGCAGTGACAGGGGGGAGACTGAAGCTTTCTTT. Encoded protein: CASSDRGETEAFF.

The V and J genes are TRBV10-3 and TRBJ1-3; 7 bases line up with TRBD1. This CDR3 is built from 14 residues. Germline V gene data show CDR1 as ENHRY and CDR2 as SYGVKD. With 10 bases clipped from V and 4 bases from J, the junction kept 10 bases outside the gene matches. DNA of the CDR3: TGTGCCAACAAGGGTGACAGGGAGGGAAACACCATATATTTT. Translated: CANKGDREGNTIYF.

The chain combines TRBV5-1 with TRBJ2-1; TRBD1 is a possible D gene (5 bases). The CDR3 length is 16 residues. V gave up 1 base and J gave up 0 bases, with 11 bases separating them. Per the germline V gene, CDR1 is SGHRS and CDR2 is YFSETQ. The CDR3 sequence: CASSLRTGLSYNEQFF. CDR3 DNA: TGCGCCAGCAGCTTGAGAACAGGCCTCTCCTACAATGAGCAGTTCTTC.

The chain couples TRBV18 to TRBJ2-7; 7 bases match TRBD1. Germline V CDR1 and CDR2: KGHSH, LQKENI. J lost 0 bases, V lost 2 bases, and 4 bases had no gene match. The CDR3 is made up of 15 amino acids. The CDR3 region is CASSPEGAISYEQYF. The CDR3 region has the DNA TGTGCCAGCTCACCAGAGGGGGCCATCTCCTACGAGCAGTACTTC.

Comments on this clone: Other nucleotide sequences from this sample produce the same CDR3. The rearrangement uses TRBV30 and TRBJ1-1; D gene unclear. V was pared by 0 bases and J by 1 base, with 9 bases between. The CDR3 is 14 residues long. Germline V gene lookup returns CDR1 GTSNPN and CDR2 SVGIG (reference sequence). Written as DNA, the CDR3 is TGTGCCTGGAGTGTACTCAGAGGGAACACTGAAGCTTTCTTT. Residues: CAWSVLRGNTEAFF.

As for this clone: A read error may account for a junction end that differs from germline. The genes are TRBV4-3 and TRBJ1-2, with 8 bases matching TRBD1. The germline V gene encodes CDR1 LGHNA and CDR2 YSLEER. The CDR3 runs 17 residues. CDR3 DNA: TGCGCCAGCAGCCAAGATCAGGGGACAGGCTTTAACTTTGGCTACACCTTC. Protein: CASSQDQGTGFNFGYTF.

This sequence joins TRBV4-3 and TRBJ2-4, with TRBD2 matching 12 bases. The CDR3 totals 16 residues. V lost 4 bases, J lost 9 bases, and 10 bases stayed unmatched. Per the germline V gene, CDR1 is LGHNA and CDR2 is YSLEER. DNA of the CDR3: TGCGCCAGCAGCCTAAGACTAGCGGGGGCTTCCGGCATTCAGTACTTC. Translation: CASSLRLAGASGIQYF.

This sequence joins TRBV12-3 or TRBV12-4 and TRBJ1-2; no reliable D call. The ends were cut back, 6 bases at V and 8 bases at J, with 16 bases in the middle. CDR3 size: 13 residues. The CDR3 is CASRNNREGGYTF. The CDR3 region has the DNA TGTGCCAGCAGAAACAATCGGGAAGGGGGCTACACCTTC.

This clone occurred once. The V call is TRBV9, the J call TRBJ2-1; 7 bases are shared with TRBD2. CDR1 and CDR2 (germline): SGDLS, YYNGEE. The V segment lost 0 bases and the J segment 3 bases; nucleotides outside the gene matches: 3. The CDR3 is 15 amino acids. The CDR3 DNA sequence: TGTGCCAGCAGCGTAGGACGGGGGGACTACAATGAGCAGTTCTTC. Translating gives CASSVGRGDYNEQFF.

The chain employs TRBV19 and TRBJ1-6, with 7 bases aligning to TRBD1. Losses at the gene ends were 4 bases for V and 5 bases for J; bases not matched to a gene: 11. This CDR3 is 17 amino acids long. The germline V gene has CDR1 LNHDA and CDR2 SQIVND (reference sequence). The CDR3 coding sequence is TGTGCCAGTAGTAGAGATCCGGGACAGTTGAATAATTCACCCCTCCACTTT. This encodes CASSRDPGQLNNSPLHF. The whole variable domain, remainder taken from reference TRBV19 and TRBJ1-6, is DGGITQSPKYLFRKEGQNVTLSCEQNLNHDAMYWYRQDPGQGLRLIYYSQIVNDFQKGDIAEGYSVSREKKESFPLTVTSAQKNPTAFYLCASSRDPGQLNNSPLHFGNGTRLTVT.

This clone occurred a few times. The chain carries TRBV7-9 and TRBJ1-5; no clear D. The ends were cut back, 4 bases at V and 5 bases at J, with 6 bases in the middle. CDR3 length equals 12 residues. Germline CDR1 reads SEHNR; CDR2 reads FQNEAQ (reference sequence). CDR3 amino acids: CASSSHDQPQHF. CDR3 coding DNA: TGTGCCAGCAGCTCCCACGATCAGCCCCAGCATTTT. The entire variable domain, with the rest obtained from reference TRBV7-9 and TRBJ1-5, is as follows: DTGVSQNPRHKITKRGQNVTFRCDPISEHNRLYWYRQTLGQGPEFLTYFQNEAQLEKSRLLSDRFSAERPKGSFSTLEIQRTEQGDSAMYLCASSSHDQPQHFGDGTRLSIL.

The rearrangement uses TRBV29-1 and TRBJ1-1; D is uncertain. The CDR3 is 12 amino acids. Germline V gene sequence: CDR1 SQVTM, CDR2 ANQGSEA. With 8 bases removed from V and 1 base from J, the gap between germline ends came to 11 bases. Written as DNA, the CDR3 is TGCAGCTTTACGACCTGGAACACTGAAGCTTTCTTT. Protein: CSFTTWNTEAFF.

J is TRBJ2-1 and V is TRBV11-3, with 8 nucleotides matching TRBD1. V was clipped by 0 bases and J by 4 bases; unmatched bases: 8. The CDR3 loop spans 17 amino acids. Looked up from germline, CDR1 is SGHNT and CDR2 is YENEEA. The CDR3 region has the DNA TGTGCCAGCAGCTTAGAAGGGTCGGGACAGGTATACAATGAGCAGTTCTTC. It is translated as CASSLEGSGQVYNEQFF. Variable domain in full (rest from reference TRBV11-3 and TRBJ2-1): EAGVVQSPRYKIIEKKQPVAFWCNPISGHNTLYWYLQNLGQGPELLIRYENEEAVDDSQLPKDRFSAERLKGVDSTLKIQPAELGDSAVYLCASSLEGSGQVYNEQFFGPGTRLTVL.

The chain is built from TRBV11-3 and TRBJ2-7, with TRBD1 matching over 9 bases. J was trimmed by 4 bases and V by 5 bases; bases with no gene match: 9. Germline V gene sequence: CDR1 SGHNT, CDR2 YENEEA. CDR3 length: 15 residues. The CDR3 region is CASSPGGTGQYEQYF. CDR3 bases: TGTGCCAGCAGCCCGGGTGGGACAGGGCAGTACGAGCAGTACTTC.

The chain joins TRBV4-3 to TRBJ2-1; D may match TRBD1 or TRBD2 (6 bases each). Germline assignment: CDR1 LGHNA and CDR2 YSLEER. The CDR3 has 12 residues. Trimming removed 3 bases from V and 10 bases from J, with 10 bases in between. The CDR3 protein is CASSHQGGEQFF. CDR3 DNA: TGCGCCAGCAGCCACCAAGGGGGGGAGCAGTTCTTC.

For the CDR3, the DNA is TGTGCCAGCAGGCGGTGGGTTACGGTTTCTAACTATGGCTACACCTTC. It yields the protein CASRRWVTVSNYGYTF. This chain joins TRBV28 and TRBJ1-2; no definite D call. V was trimmed by 6 bases and J by 0 bases, leaving 17 bases between them. Germline CDR1 MDHEN, CDR2 SYDVKM. The CDR3 is made up of 16 amino acids.

V gene TRBV4-2 combines with J gene TRBJ2-5; D unresolved. V lost 0 bases to trimming and J lost 5 bases, with 16 bases between them. Germline V gene lookup returns CDR1 LGHNA and CDR2 YNFKEQ. The length of the CDR3 is 16 residues. CDR3 sequence (DNA): TGTGCCAGCAGCCAAGATCCGGCTCGCCCTGGGGAGACCCAGTACTTC. Translation gives CASSQDPARPGETQYF.

This chain connects TRBV4-1 to TRBJ1-1; no reliable D call. V lost 0 bases, J lost 5 bases, and 4 bases lay in between. The length of the CDR3 is 12 residues. Germline V gene data show CDR1 as MGHRA and CDR2 as YSYEKL. The CDR3 sequence: CASSQEWTEAFF. The CDR3 coding sequence is TGCGCCAGCAGCCAAGAGTGGACTGAAGCTTTCTTT.

The rearrangement links TRBV7-8 to TRBJ1-2; TRBD1 might be the D (5 bases). Trimming shortened V by 5 bases and J by 4 bases, and 11 bases separated the two germline ends. Germline-derived CDR1 and CDR2 are SGHVS and FQNEAQ. This CDR3 comprises 13 residues. The CDR3 nucleotides read TGTGCCAGCAGCCAGGGTTCAATCTATGGCTACACCTTC. Its protein product is CASSQGSIYGYTF.